The 3 T cell receptor beta chains below were found in one sample sequenced in a study of T cell responses to AZD1222 COVID-19 vaccine. Method: immunoSEQ multiplex PCR; TCRdb's copy keeps in-frame clones and lacks some. The sample lists under 150,000 clones; 90% to 95% were seen once. The input for sequencing was peripheral blood, taken on day 0 of AZD1222 vaccination. These receptors were obtained from an adult in good health.

This sequence joins TRBV6-1 and TRBJ2-7; possibly TRBD2 for D (6 bases). This CDR3 region has 13 residues. Trimming shortened V by 5 bases and J by 7 bases, and 15 bases separated the two germline ends. Germline V lookup: CDR1 MNHNS, CDR2 SASEGT. DNA for the CDR3: TGTGCCAGCAGTTCGGGACTCCGCGGGGAGCAGTACTTC. Its translation is CASSSGLRGEQYF.

This rearrangement joins TRBV7-8 to TRBJ2-7, with D possibly matching TRBD2 (7 bases). The germline V gene encodes CDR1 SGHVS and CDR2 FQNEAQ. This CDR3 comprises 14 residues. Trimming removed 4 bases from V and 4 bases from J, with 14 bases in between. Here the CDR3 reads CASSSVGGRYEQYF. DNA of the CDR3: TGTGCCAGCAGCTCCGTGGGGGGGCGTTACGAGCAGTACTTC.

The genes are TRBV3-1 (or the pseudogene TRBV3-2) and TRBJ2-7; TRBD2 might be the D (5 bases). V was cut by 4 bases and J by 2 bases, with 21 bases left in between. Germline-derived CDR1 and CDR2 are LGHDT and YNNKEL (reference sequence). The CDR3 has 17 amino acids. CDR3: CASSLPGQRSRTYEQYF. CDR3 sequence (DNA): TGTGCCAGCAGCCTCCCAGGCCAGCGGAGTCGCACCTACGAGCAGTACTTC.